The 11 T cell receptor beta chains presented below share a single source sample, sequenced in a study of T cells after somatic rescue of genetic block. The method was immunoSEQ multiplex PCR; TCRdb's version includes in-frame clones alone and lacks a portion of them. Here the sample spans approximately 9,800 clones, around 70% being singletons. Source material: peripheral blood mononuclear cells (PBMCs). The receptors here all came from a boy younger than 18.

V and J are TRBV4-2 and TRBJ2-3, with D possibly being TRBD1 (5 bases). The germline gives CDR1 LGHNA, CDR2 YNFKEQ. With 4 bases removed from V and 3 bases from J, the gap between germline ends came to 11 bases. This CDR3 has 14 amino acids. The CDR3 reads CASSPHSGTDTQYF. The CDR3, as DNA: TGTGCCAGCAGCCCTCATTCAGGGACAGATACGCAGTATTTT.

V gene TRBV27 combines with J gene TRBJ1-2; a weak D match, TRBD1 (5 bases). CDR1 and CDR2 from the germline V gene are MNHEY and SMNVEV (reference sequence). Trimming took 6 bases from V and 3 from J, leaving 17 bases between them. This CDR3 region has 15 residues. CDR3 sequence: CASRIWDGKDYGYTF. As DNA, the CDR3 is TGTGCCAGCAGGATTTGGGACGGCAAGGACTATGGCTACACCTTC.

For this clone: The same CDR3 can be traced to other DNA sequences in this sample. The chain joins TRBV7-8 to TRBJ1-6; maybe TRBD1 (5 bases). Between the trimmed V and J ends, which lost 6 bases and 6 bases, there was a span of 15 bases. This CDR3 has 15 amino acids. Germline lookup yields CDR1 SGHVS and CDR2 FQNEAQ. As DNA, the CDR3 is TGTGCCAGCAGTTATCAGGGACTGTCTAATTCACCCCTCCACTTT. Protein: CASSYQGLSNSPLHF.

The V and J genes are TRBV5-1 and TRBJ1-2; 7 bases match TRBD1. The V gene end was trimmed by 4 bases and the J gene end by 0 bases; junction bases not matched to a gene: 6. Germline V lookup: CDR1 SGHRS, CDR2 YFSETQ. This CDR3 has 15 residues. The CDR3: CASSATGTANYGYTF. In nucleotides, the CDR3 is TGCGCCAGCAGCGCCACCGGGACAGCTAACTATGGCTACACCTTC.

The chain's CDR3 is CASSSDTRQLANTGELFF. In DNA, the CDR3 is TGTGCCAGCAGCTCCGATACTAGGCAATTAGCGAACACCGGGGAGCTGTTTTTT. The chain uses TRBV11-2 and TRBJ2-2, with D perhaps matching TRBD2 (5 bases). The CDR3 is 18 amino acids. Trimming stripped 4 bases from V and 0 bases from J, with 18 bases between. The germline V gene encodes CDR1 SGHAT and CDR2 FQNNGV.

This CDR3 is CSVEDRRYGYTF. The CDR3, as DNA: TGCAGCGTTGAGGACAGGCGCTATGGCTACACCTTC. J is TRBJ1-2 and V is TRBV29-1, with 7 bases lining up with TRBD1. V shed 3 bases and J 4 bases; nucleotides not matched to a gene: 2. CDR3 size: 12 residues. Per germline, CDR1 SQVTM and CDR2 ANQGSEA. Full variable domain (rest looked up from reference TRBV29-1 and TRBJ1-2): SAVISQKPSRDICQRGTSLTIQCQVDSQVTMMFWYRQQPGQSLTLIATANQGSEATYESGFVIDKFPISRPNLTFSTLTVSNMSPEDSSIYLCSVEDRRYGYTFGSGTRLTVV.

This chain joins TRBV7-9 and TRBJ2-7; D may correspond to TRBD1 or TRBD2 (5 bases each). Trimming shortened V by 6 bases and J by 3 bases, and 18 bases separated the two germline ends. This CDR3 has 15 residues. Germline CDR1 is SEHNR and CDR2 is FQNEAQ (reference sequence). The CDR3: CASSPGTVDFYEQYF. In nucleotides, the CDR3 is TGTGCCAGCAGTCCCGGGACGGTCGACTTCTACGAGCAGTACTTC. Full variable domain (remainder filled in from reference TRBV7-9 and TRBJ2-7): DTGVSQNPRHKITKRGQNVTFRCDPISEHNRLYWYRQTLGQGPEFLTYFQNEAQLEKSRLLSDRFSAERPKGSFSTLEIQRTEQGDSAMYLCASSPGTVDFYEQYFGPGTRLTVT.

The V call is TRBV6-5, the J call TRBJ2-2, with no clear D. The CDR3 is made up of 16 amino acids. Trimming shortened V by 0 bases and J by 1 base, and 9 bases separated the two germline ends. The germline V gene has CDR1 MNHEY and CDR2 SVGAGI. CDR3: CASSYSIPGNTGELFF. CDR3 nucleotides: TGTGCCAGCAGTTACTCGATCCCAGGGAACACCGGGGAGCTGTTTTTT.

The V and J genes are TRBV7-8 and TRBJ1-2; no reliable D call. Trimming cost V 4 bases and J 5 bases, with 20 bases left between them. The CDR3 spans 16 residues. CDR1 is SGHVS and CDR2 is FQNEAQ in the germline V gene. CDR3 nucleotide sequence: TGTGCCAGCAGCTCCCGGGCCCCCCCCTCCCTTTATGGCTACACCTTC. Its protein product is CASSSRAPPSLYGYTF.

A remark on this clone: Other DNA sequences in the sample encode the same CDR3. The V gene is TRBV7-3, the J gene TRBJ2-3; D possibly corresponds to TRBD1 (5 bases). Germline loops: CDR1 SGHTA, CDR2 FQGTGA. V gave up 0 bases and J gave up 6 bases, with 7 bases separating them. The CDR3 loop spans 13 amino acids. The CDR3 bases are TGTGCCAGCAGCTTAACTGCAGGGGATACGCAGTATTTT. Protein: CASSLTAGDTQYF.

CDR3 bases: TGTGCCAGCAGCCGGGGGTCTGGGGCCAACGTCCTGACTTTC. Protein sequence: CASSRGSGANVLTF. V usage is TRBV11-3 and J usage is TRBJ2-6; tentatively, D is TRBD2 (6 bases). Between the trimmed V and J ends, which lost 5 bases and 1 base, there was a span of 6 bases. Germline V gene data show CDR1 as SGHNT and CDR2 as YENEEA. This CDR3 comprises 14 residues.